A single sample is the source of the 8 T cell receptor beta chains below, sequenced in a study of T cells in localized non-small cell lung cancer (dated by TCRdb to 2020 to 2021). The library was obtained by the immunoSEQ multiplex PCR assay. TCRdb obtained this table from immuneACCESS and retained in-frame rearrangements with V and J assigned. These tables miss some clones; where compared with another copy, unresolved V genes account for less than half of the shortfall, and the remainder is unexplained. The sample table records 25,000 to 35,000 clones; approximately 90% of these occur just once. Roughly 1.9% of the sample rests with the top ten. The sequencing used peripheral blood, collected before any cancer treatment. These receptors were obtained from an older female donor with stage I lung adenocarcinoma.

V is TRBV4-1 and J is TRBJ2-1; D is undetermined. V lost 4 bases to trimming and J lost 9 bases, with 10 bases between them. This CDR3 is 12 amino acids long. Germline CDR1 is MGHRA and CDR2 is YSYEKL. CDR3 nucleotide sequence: TGCGCCAGCAGCCGGGAAACGGGTGAGCAGTTCTTC. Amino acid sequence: CASSRETGEQFF.

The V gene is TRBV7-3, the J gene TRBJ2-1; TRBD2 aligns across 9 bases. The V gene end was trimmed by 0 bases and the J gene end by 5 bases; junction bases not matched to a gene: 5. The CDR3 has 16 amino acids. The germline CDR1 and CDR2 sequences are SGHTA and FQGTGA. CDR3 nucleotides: TGTGCCAGCAGCTTAACGCTGGGACTAGCTAACAATGAGCAGTTCTTC. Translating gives CASSLTLGLANNEQFF.

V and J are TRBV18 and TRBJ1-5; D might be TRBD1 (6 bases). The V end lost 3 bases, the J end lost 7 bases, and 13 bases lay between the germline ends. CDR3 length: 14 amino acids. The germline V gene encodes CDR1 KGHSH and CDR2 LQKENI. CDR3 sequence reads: CASSPGAIGQPQHF. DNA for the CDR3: TGTGCCAGCTCACCGGGGGCCATCGGGCAGCCCCAGCATTTT.

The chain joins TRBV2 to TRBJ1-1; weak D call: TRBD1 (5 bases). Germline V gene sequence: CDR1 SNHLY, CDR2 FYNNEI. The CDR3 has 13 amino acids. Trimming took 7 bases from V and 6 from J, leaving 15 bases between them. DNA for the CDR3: TGTGCCAGCAACTTACAGGCGTCAGCTGAAGCTTTCTTT. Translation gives CASNLQASAEAFF.

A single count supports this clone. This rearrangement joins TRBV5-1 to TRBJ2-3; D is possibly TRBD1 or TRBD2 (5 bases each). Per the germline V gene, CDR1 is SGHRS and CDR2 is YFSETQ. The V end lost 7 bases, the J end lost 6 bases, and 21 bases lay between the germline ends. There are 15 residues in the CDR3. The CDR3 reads CASRPPGRTPDTQYF. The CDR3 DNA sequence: TGCGCCAGCCGCCCACCGGGACGGACCCCTGATACGCAGTATTTT.

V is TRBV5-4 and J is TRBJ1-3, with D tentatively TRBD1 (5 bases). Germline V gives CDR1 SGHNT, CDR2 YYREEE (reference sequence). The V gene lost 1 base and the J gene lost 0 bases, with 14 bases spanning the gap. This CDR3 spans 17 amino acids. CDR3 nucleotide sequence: TGTGCCAGCAGCTTGAAAACAGGACCATCCTCTGGAAACACCATATATTTT. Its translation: CASSLKTGPSSGNTIYF.

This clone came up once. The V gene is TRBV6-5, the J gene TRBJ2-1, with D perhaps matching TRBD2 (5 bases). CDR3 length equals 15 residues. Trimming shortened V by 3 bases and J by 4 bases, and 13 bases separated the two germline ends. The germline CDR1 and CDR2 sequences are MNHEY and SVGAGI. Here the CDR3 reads CASSYMSGLYNEQFF. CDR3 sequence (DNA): TGTGCCAGCAGTTATATGAGCGGTCTGTACAATGAGCAGTTCTTC.

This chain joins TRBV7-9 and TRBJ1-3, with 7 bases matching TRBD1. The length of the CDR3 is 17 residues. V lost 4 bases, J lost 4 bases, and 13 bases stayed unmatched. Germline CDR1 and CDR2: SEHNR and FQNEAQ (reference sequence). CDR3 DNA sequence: TGTGCCAGCAGCTACACTCTGCAGGGGGAAGGGGGAAACACCATATATTTT. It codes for CASSYTLQGEGGNTIYF.